One and the same sample provided the 15 T cell receptor beta chains below, sequenced in a study of identical twins. One entry per CDR3 protein, called by TCRdb with MiXCR from the 5' RACE reads. This sample has approximately 300,000 distinct CDR3 sequences; roughly 9.7% occur once, and the top ten carry 6% to 8.5%. These data were also filed under a second study, of yellow fever vaccine responses in identical twins.

Sequenced material: CD8+ T cells sorted from blood. The source is a woman younger than 35 in good health.

The chain employs TRBV7-9 and TRBJ1-1; 8 bases align to TRBD1. This CDR3 has 16 residues. From germline, CDR1 is SEHNR and CDR2 FQNEAQ (reference sequence). The J segment lost 4 bases and the V segment lost 5 bases, leaving 12 bases of the junction unmatched. The DNA for the CDR3 is TGTGCCAGCAGCGCGCAACCAGGGACAGGAGGCACTGAAGCTTTCTTT. Translation: CASSAQPGTGGTEAFF. Variable domain in full (rest from reference TRBV7-9 and TRBJ1-1): DTGVSQNPRHKITKRGQNVTFRCDPISEHNRLYWYRQTLGQGPEFLTYFQNEAQLEKSRLLSDRFSAERPKGSFSTLEIQRTEQGDSAMYLCASSAQPGTGGTEAFFGQGTRLTVV.

This clonotype was picked up a small number of times. This chain connects TRBV28 to TRBJ1-2; D gene uncertain. The CDR3 has 15 amino acids. CDR1 is MDHEN, CDR2 SYDVKM, per germline. V was cut by 5 bases and J by 0 bases, with 13 bases left in between. The CDR3 here is CASSPGPFANYGYTF. In nucleotides, the CDR3 is TGTGCCAGCAGTCCGGGCCCTTTTGCTAACTATGGCTACACCTTC.

This clonotype was found many times. The chain has TRBV5-1 and TRBJ1-1; no reliable D call. CDR1 and CDR2 from the germline V gene are SGHRS and YFSETQ. The CDR3 consists of 14 residues. V was shortened by 1 base and J by 1 base, with 8 bases between the two germline ends. The CDR3 here is CASSLYVPNTEAFF. The CDR3 DNA reads TGCGCCAGCAGCTTGTACGTTCCGAACACTGAAGCTTTCTTT.

This clonotype was picked up a small number of times. The gene calls are TRBV29-1 and TRBJ2-5; possibly TRBD2 for D (6 bases). Germline CDR1 reads SQVTM; CDR2 reads ANQGSEA. This CDR3 region has 13 residues. Trimming removed 5 bases from V and 7 bases from J, with 17 bases in between. The CDR3 DNA follows: TGCAGCGTTCCGCTAGCGCCATCAGGGACCCAGTACTTC. Translating it yields CSVPLAPSGTQYF.

This clonotype was seen many times. The chain's CDR3 is CASSRLEAGTDTQYF. As DNA, the CDR3 is TGTGCCAGCAGCCGACTAGAAGCGGGCACAGATACGCAGTATTTT. The V gene is TRBV7-9, the J gene TRBJ2-3; D is perhaps TRBD2 (6 bases). This CDR3 spans 15 amino acids. Germline V gene sequence: CDR1 SEHNR, CDR2 FQNEAQ (reference sequence). V shed 5 bases and J shed 1 base, with 13 bases lying between them. Complete variable domain (other parts from reference TRBV7-9 and TRBJ2-3): DTGVSQNPRHKITKRGQNVTFRCDPISEHNRLYWYRQTLGQGPEFLTYFQNEAQLEKSRLLSDRFSAERPKGSFSTLEIQRTEQGDSAMYLCASSRLEAGTDTQYFGPGTRLTVL.

This clonotype was seen repeatedly, ten times or more. The chain combines TRBV7-9 with TRBJ1-3; 7 nucleotides line up with TRBD1. The germline gives CDR1 SEHNR, CDR2 FQNEAQ (reference sequence). The length of the CDR3 is 17 residues. J lost 2 bases, V lost 4 bases, and 11 bases had no gene match. CDR3 in DNA: TGTGCCAGCAGCTCCCCTGCTTTGACAGGGACTGGAAACACCATATATTTT. Encoded protein: CASSSPALTGTGNTIYF.

The rearrangement links TRBV12-3 or TRBV12-4 to TRBJ2-3, with 7 nucleotides matching TRBD2. This CDR3 region has 15 residues. J was trimmed by 2 bases and V by 5 bases; bases with no gene match: 7. The CDR3 region is CASSLRAGPTDTQYF. The CDR3 DNA follows: TGTGCCAGCAGTCTTCGAGCGGGACCCACAGATACGCAGTATTTT.

The chain carries TRBV20-1 and TRBJ2-7; 12 nucleotides line up with TRBD1. The CDR3 runs to 13 residues. V lost 7 bases, J lost 5 bases, and 6 bases stayed unmatched. Germline V gene data show CDR1 as DFQATT and CDR2 as SNEGSKA (reference sequence). The CDR3 region is CSVQWDRGHEQYF. DNA of the CDR3: TGCAGTGTTCAGTGGGACAGGGGGCACGAGCAGTACTTC.

This clonotype was seen ten or more times. V gene TRBV9 combines with J gene TRBJ1-2, with TRBD1 matching 7 bases. Germline V gene data show CDR1 as SGDLS and CDR2 as YYNGEE. This CDR3 is built from 17 residues. V lost 4 bases and J lost 5; bases outside the gene matches: 17. Here the CDR3 reads CASSSPSRDRATYGYTF. The CDR3 nucleotides read TGTGCCAGCAGCTCCCCATCTCGAGACAGGGCGACTTATGGCTACACCTTC.

This clonotype was counted between two and nine times. The V gene is TRBV12-3 or TRBV12-4, the J gene TRBJ2-5, with D hard to call. The CDR3 runs 15 residues. The V end was cut by 1 base, the J end by 5 bases, with 14 bases between. The CDR3 reads CASSLGGVGWETQYF. CDR3 coding DNA: TGTGCCAGCAGTTTAGGAGGAGTAGGATGGGAGACCCAGTACTTC.

This clonotype was counted at least ten times. This sequence joins TRBV29-1 and TRBJ2-3; 7 bases are a match to TRBD2. CDR3 length: 14 residues. V lost 6 bases to trimming and J lost 0 bases; unmatched junction nucleotides: 6. Germline-derived CDR1 and CDR2 are SQVTM and ANQGSEA. CDR3 protein: CSVRLAESTDTQYF. The CDR3 bases are TGCAGCGTGCGACTAGCAGAGAGCACAGATACGCAGTATTTT.

The sample holds a few counts of this clonotype. The J gene is TRBJ2-2, the V gene TRBV6-5; D unresolved. This CDR3 region has 15 residues. V shed 0 bases and J shed 1 base, with 6 bases lying between them. CDR1 is MNHEY and CDR2 is SVGAGI in the germline V gene. The CDR3 bases are TGTGCCAGCAGTTACTCGGACGAGAACACCGGGGAGCTGTTTTTT. Its protein is CASSYSDENTGELFF.

This clonotype occurred a few times. The chain couples TRBV29-1 to TRBJ2-5, with D perhaps TRBD2 (6 bases). In germline, CDR1 is SQVTM, CDR2 ANQGSEA. The CDR3 has 11 amino acids. The V and J ends lost 7 bases and 4 bases respectively, with 10 bases between them. The CDR3 nucleotides are TGCAGCGGGGGGGACGGAGAGACCCAGTACTTC. It is translated as CSGGDGETQYF.

This clonotype appeared many times. The chain combines TRBV5-1 with TRBJ2-7, with 10 bases fitting TRBD2. V was pared by 4 bases and J by 0 bases, with 7 bases of the junction left unmatched. The CDR3 runs 16 residues. Germline loops: CDR1 SGHRS, CDR2 YFSETQ. The CDR3 coding sequence is TGCGCCAGCAGCCCGAGACTAGCGGGTTCCTCCTACGAGCAGTACTTC. It translates to CASSPRLAGSSYEQYF.

This clonotype has just a few counts. The chain employs TRBV4-1 and TRBJ2-7; D not resolved. The CDR3 contains 15 residues. V lost 0 bases and J lost 2, with 11 bases in between. The germline V gene encodes CDR1 MGHRA and CDR2 YSYEKL. CDR3 loop: CASSQDSALAYEQYF. Here the CDR3 DNA reads TGCGCCAGCAGCCAAGATTCTGCCTTAGCCTACGAGCAGTACTTC.